This entry lists 5 T cell receptor beta chains sequenced from one sample in a study of blood T cell repertoires in COVID-19. The repertoire was sequenced with immunoSEQ multiplex PCR; TCRdb's copy has only in-frame clones and lacks some. The table shows tens of thousands of clones, with around 83% occurring only once. Sequencing was done on a sample of peripheral blood. The receptor source for this set is a human donor in a cohort sampled during active COVID-19.

CDR3 sequence: CASSPPHDTGELFF. The CDR3 nucleotides are TGCGCCAGCAGCCCCCCCCATGACACCGGGGAGCTGTTTTTT. The chain is built from TRBV5-1 and TRBJ2-2; D gene ambiguous. The V gene's germline CDR1 is SGHRS and CDR2 YFSETQ. V shed 4 bases and J shed 3 bases, with 10 bases lying between them. The CDR3 sequence is 14 residues long. Together with reference TRBV5-1 and TRBJ2-2, the CDR3 gives the full variable domain: KAGVTQTPRYLIKTRGQQVTLSCSPISGHRSVSWYQQTPGQGLQFLFEYFSETQRNKGNFPGRFSGRQFSNSRSEMNVSTLELGDSALYLCASSPPHDTGELFFGEGSRLTVL.

The chain's CDR3 is CASSRGGTDGNSPLHF. In nucleotides, the CDR3 is TGTGCCAGCAGCCGGGGTGGGACAGACGGGAATTCACCCCTCCACTTT. The V gene is TRBV28, the J gene TRBJ1-6, with 7 bases matching TRBD1. The CDR3 loop spans 16 amino acids. J lost 7 bases, V lost 6 bases, and 12 bases had no gene match. The V gene's germline CDR1 is MDHEN and CDR2 SYDVKM.

This clone was recorded a few times. The rearrangement joins TRBV5-4 to TRBJ1-2; D may be TRBD1 (5 bases). The V end lost 4 bases, the J end lost 1 base, and 17 bases lay between the germline ends. The CDR3 sequence is 16 residues long. The germline V gene encodes CDR1 SGHNT and CDR2 YYREEE (reference sequence). The CDR3 DNA follows: TGTGCCAGCAGCCTAGCGGGGGAGGGCTTTAACTATGGCTACACCTTC. Protein: CASSLAGEGFNYGYTF. The full variable domain, with the rest looked up from reference TRBV5-4 and TRBJ1-2, is ETGVTQSPTHLIKTRGQQVTLRCSSQSGHNTVSWYQQALGQGPQFIFQYYREEENGRGNFPPRFSGLQFPNYSSELNVNALELDDSALYLCASSLAGEGFNYGYTFGSGTRLTVV.

The chain uses TRBV7-2 and TRBJ2-5; possible D gene TRBD1, 6 bases. The CDR3 length is 14 residues. Deletions cut 4 bases from V and 3 bases from J, with 12 bases between. Per germline, CDR1 SGHTA and CDR2 FQGNSA. The CDR3 spells CASSSRGREETQYF. CDR3 nucleotide sequence: TGTGCCAGCAGCTCCAGGGGCAGGGAAGAGACCCAGTACTTC.

As regards this clone: It is unclear where the CDR3 begins or ends on the DNA, so no DNA is shown, and the CDR3 is as TCRdb lists it. V gene TRBV18 combines with J gene TRBJ2-3; the listed D gene, TRBD2, was not tested against the DNA. Germline CDR1 is KGHSH and CDR2 is LQKENI. 15 amino acids form the CDR3, both terminal residues included. CDR3: CASSPLQRETDTQYF.